Reported below is one T cell receptor beta chain. Profiled with immunoSEQ multiplex PCR; TCRdb holds only in-frame clones, not every one. Of approximately 100,000 clones in the sample, 90% to 95% were seen once. The record originates from a study of T cell changes during pregnancy in multiple sclerosis. Unmatched junction bases numbered 0, after V lost 4 bases and J lost 0 bases. The CDR3 extends over 15 amino acids. Germline V CDR1 and CDR2: MNHEY, SVGAGI. V and J are TRBV6-5 and TRBJ2-1, with 10 bases fitting TRBD2. Material: peripheral blood, obtained before pregnancy. This receptor was identified in a female donor with multiple sclerosis, enrolled in a pregnancy study. The CDR3 coding sequence is TGTGCCAGCAGTTCTAGCGGGGGCTCCTACAATGAGCAGTTCTTC. Encoded protein: CASSSSGGSYNEQFF.